The present T cell receptor beta chain was sequenced within a study of response to subunit inactivated influenza vaccine. TCRdb reprocessed the RT-PCR reads via MiXCR and lists one record per CDR3 protein. Among around 790,000 distinct CDR3 sequences listed, 21% were seen once. V was pared by 1 base and J by 1 base, with 10 bases between. This CDR3 region has 15 residues. Study-wide results and limits: With each seasonal influenza vaccination, the authors suggested, few new T cells are recruited.

About this clonotype itself: What it binds is not known.

This TCR was recovered from a man aged 50 to 60 who received an inactivated influenza vaccine. The sequencing used PBMCs from blood, collected 4 to 6 days after vaccination. The chain joins TRBV12-3 or TRBV12-4 to TRBJ1-1; D gene ambiguous. CDR3 in DNA: TGTGCCAGCAGTTTAGGAGGAGTCAGGAACACTGAAGCTTTCTTT. It codes for CASSLGGVRNTEAFF.